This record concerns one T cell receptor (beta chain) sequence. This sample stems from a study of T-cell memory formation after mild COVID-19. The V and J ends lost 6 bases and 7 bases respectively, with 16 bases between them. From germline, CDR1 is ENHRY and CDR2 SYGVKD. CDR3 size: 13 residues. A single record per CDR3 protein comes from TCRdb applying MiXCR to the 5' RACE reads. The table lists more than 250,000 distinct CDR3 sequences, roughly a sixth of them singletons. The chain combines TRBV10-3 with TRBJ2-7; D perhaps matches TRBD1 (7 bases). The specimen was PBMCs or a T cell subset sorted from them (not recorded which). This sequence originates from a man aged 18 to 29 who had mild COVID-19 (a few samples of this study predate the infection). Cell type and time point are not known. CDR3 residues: CAISGQDREEQYV. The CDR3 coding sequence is TGTGCCATCAGCGGACAGGACCGGGAGGAGCAGTACGTC.